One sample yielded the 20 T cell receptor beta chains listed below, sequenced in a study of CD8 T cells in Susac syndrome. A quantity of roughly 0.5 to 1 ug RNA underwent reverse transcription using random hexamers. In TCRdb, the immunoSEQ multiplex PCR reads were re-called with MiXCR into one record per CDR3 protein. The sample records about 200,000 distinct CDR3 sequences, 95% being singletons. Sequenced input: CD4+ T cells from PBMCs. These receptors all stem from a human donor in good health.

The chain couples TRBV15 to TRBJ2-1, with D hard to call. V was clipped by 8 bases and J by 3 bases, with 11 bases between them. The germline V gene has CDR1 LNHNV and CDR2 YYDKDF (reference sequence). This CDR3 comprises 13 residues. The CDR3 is CATCDTYYNEQFF. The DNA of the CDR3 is TGTGCCACCTGTGACACGTACTACAATGAGCAGTTCTTC. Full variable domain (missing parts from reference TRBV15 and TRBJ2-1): DAMVIQNPRYQVTQFGKPVTLSCSQTLNHNVMYWYQQKSSQAPKLLFHYYDKDFNNEADTPDNFQSRRPNTSFCFLDIRSPGLGDTAMYLCATCDTYYNEQFFGPGTRLTVL.

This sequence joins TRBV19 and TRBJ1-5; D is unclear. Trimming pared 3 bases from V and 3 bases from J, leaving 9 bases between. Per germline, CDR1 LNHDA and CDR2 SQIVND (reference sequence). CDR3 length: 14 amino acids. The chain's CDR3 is CASSIGFYNQPQHF. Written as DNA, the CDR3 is TGTGCCAGTAGTATCGGGTTCTACAATCAGCCCCAGCATTTT.

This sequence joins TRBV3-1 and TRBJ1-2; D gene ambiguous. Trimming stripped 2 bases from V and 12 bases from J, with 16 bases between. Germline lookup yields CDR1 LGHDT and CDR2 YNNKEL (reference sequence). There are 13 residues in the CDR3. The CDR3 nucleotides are TGTGCCAGCAGCCAAAATGGGCAGACGGAGCACACCTTC. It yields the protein CASSQNGQTEHTF.

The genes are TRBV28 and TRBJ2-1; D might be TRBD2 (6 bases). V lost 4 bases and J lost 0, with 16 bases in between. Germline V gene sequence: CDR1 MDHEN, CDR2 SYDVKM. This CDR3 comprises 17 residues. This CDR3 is CASSSTVGGGSYNEQFF. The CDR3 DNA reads TGTGCCAGCAGTTCAACAGTGGGAGGTGGCTCCTACAATGAGCAGTTCTTC.

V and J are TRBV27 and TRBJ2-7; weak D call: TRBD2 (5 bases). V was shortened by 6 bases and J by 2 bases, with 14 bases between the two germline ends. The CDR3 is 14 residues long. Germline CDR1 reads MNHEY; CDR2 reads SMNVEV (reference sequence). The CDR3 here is CASSPDWGTYEQYF. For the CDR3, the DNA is TGTGCCAGCAGCCCGGACTGGGGTACCTACGAGCAGTACTTC.

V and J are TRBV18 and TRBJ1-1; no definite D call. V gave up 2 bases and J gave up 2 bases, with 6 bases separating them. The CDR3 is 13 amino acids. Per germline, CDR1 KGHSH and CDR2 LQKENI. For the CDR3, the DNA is TGTGCCAGCTCACCAACTTACAACACTGAAGCTTTCTTT. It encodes CASSPTYNTEAFF.

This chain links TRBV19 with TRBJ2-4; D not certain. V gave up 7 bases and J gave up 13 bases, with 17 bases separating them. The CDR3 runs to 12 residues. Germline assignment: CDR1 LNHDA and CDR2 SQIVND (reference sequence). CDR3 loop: CASNSLDSLQYF. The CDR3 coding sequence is TGTGCCAGTAACTCATTGGATTCTCTGCAGTACTTC.

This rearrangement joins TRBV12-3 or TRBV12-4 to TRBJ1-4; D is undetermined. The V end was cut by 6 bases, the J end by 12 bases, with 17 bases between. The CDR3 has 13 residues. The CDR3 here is CASSTSPPAELFF. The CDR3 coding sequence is TGTGCCAGCAGCACAAGCCCGCCGGCGGAACTGTTTTTT.

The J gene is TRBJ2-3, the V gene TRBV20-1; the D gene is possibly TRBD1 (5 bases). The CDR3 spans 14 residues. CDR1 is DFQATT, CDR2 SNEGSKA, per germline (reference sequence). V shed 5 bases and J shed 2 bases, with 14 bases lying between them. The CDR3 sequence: CSASQGIDTDTQYF. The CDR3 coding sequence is TGCAGTGCTTCCCAGGGAATAGACACAGATACGCAGTATTTT.

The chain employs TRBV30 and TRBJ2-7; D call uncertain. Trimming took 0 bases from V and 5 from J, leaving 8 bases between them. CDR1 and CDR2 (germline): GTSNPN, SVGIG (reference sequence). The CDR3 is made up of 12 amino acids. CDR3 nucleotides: TGTGCCTGGAGTGTGCGTGGGAACGAGCAGTACGTC. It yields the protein CAWSVRGNEQYV.

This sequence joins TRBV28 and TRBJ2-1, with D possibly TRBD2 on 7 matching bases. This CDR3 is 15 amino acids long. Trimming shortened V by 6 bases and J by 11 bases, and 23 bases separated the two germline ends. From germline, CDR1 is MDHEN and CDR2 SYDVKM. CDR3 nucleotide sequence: TGTGCCAGCAGCGAGAGGGGGAGGGCAAGCGGGCAGCAGTTCTTC. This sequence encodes CASSERGRASGQQFF.

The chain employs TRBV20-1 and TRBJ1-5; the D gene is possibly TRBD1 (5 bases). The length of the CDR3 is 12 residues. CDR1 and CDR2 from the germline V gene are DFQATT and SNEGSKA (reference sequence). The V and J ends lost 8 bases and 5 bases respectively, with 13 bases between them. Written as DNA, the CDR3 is TGCAGTTCCGGCAGGGTAGATCAGCCCCAGCATTTT. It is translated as CSSGRVDQPQHF.

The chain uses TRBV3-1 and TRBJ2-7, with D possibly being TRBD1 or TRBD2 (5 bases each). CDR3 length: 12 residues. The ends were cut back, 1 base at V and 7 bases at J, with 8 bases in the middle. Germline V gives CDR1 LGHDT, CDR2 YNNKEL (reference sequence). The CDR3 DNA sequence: TGTGCCAGCAGCCAAGGGGGGTTTGAGCAGTACTTC. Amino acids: CASSQGGFEQYF.

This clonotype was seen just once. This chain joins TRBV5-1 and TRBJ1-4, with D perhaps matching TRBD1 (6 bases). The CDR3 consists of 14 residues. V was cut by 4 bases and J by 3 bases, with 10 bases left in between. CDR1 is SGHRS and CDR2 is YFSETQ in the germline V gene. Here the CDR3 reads CASSIGQSNEKLFF. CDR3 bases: TGCGCCAGCAGCATCGGACAGTCTAATGAAAAACTGTTTTTT.

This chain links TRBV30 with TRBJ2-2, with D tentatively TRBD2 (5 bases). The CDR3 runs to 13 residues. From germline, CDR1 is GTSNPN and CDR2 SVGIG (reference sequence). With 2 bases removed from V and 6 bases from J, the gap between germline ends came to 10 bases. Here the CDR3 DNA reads TGTGCCTGGAGTCCGAGGGTCGCCGGGGAGCTGTTTTTT. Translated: CAWSPRVAGELFF.

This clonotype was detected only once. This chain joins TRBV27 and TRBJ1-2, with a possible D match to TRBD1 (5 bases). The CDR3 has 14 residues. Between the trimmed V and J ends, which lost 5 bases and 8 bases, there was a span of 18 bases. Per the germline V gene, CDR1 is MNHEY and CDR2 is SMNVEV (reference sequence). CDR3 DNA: TGTGCCAGCAGTCCCTCGACGGGGCCCGAGGGCTACACCTTC. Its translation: CASSPSTGPEGYTF.

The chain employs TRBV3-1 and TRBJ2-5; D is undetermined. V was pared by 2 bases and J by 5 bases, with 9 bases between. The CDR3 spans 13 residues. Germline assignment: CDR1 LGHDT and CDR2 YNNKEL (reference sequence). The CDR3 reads CASSQTGLETQYF. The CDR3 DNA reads TGTGCCAGCAGCCAAACGGGTTTGGAGACCCAGTACTTC.

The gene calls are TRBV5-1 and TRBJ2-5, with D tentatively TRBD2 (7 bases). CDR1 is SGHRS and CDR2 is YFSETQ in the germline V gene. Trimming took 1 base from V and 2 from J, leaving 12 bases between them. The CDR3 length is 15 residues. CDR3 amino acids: CASSLKGGLQETQYF. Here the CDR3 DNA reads TGCGCCAGCAGCTTGAAGGGGGGGCTTCAAGAGACCCAGTACTTC.

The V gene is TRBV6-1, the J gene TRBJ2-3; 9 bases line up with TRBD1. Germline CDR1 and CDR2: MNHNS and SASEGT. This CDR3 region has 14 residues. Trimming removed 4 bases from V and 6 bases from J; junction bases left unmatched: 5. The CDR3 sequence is CASSAMTGGDTQYF. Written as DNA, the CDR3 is TGTGCCAGCAGTGCGATGACAGGGGGTGATACGCAGTATTTT.

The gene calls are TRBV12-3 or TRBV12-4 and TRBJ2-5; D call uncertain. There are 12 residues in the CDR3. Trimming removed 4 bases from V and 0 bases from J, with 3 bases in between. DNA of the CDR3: TGTGCCAGCAGTTCCAACCAAGAGACCCAGTACTTC. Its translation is CASSSNQETQYF.